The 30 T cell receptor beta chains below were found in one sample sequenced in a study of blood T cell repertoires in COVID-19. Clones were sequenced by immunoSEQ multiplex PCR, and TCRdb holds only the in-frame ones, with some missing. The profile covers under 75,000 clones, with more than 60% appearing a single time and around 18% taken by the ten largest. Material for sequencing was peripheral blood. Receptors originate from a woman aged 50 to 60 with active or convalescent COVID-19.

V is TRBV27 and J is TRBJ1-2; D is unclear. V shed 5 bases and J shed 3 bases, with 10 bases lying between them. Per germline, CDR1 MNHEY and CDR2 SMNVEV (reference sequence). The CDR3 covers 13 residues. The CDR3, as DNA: TGTGCCAGCAGTCCTACGGGTGACTATGGCTACACCTTC. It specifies CASSPTGDYGYTF.

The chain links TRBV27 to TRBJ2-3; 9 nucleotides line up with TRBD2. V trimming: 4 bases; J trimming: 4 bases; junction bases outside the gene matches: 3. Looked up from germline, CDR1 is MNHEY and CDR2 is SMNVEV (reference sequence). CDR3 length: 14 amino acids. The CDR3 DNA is TGTGCCAGCAGTTCAGGACTAGCGTCAGATACGCAGTATTTT. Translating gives CASSSGLASDTQYF.

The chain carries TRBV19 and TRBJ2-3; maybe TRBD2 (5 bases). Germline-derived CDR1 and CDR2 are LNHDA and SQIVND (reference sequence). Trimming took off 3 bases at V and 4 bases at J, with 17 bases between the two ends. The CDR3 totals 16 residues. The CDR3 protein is CASSIGGSAPSDTQYF. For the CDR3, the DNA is TGTGCCAGTAGTATTGGAGGTTCAGCCCCCTCAGATACGCAGTATTTT.

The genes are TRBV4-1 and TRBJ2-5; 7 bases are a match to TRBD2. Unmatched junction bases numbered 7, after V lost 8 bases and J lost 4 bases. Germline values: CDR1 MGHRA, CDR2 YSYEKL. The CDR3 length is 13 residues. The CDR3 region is CASGRERRETQYF. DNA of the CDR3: TGCGCCAGCGGGCGGGAGCGGAGAGAGACCCAGTACTTC.

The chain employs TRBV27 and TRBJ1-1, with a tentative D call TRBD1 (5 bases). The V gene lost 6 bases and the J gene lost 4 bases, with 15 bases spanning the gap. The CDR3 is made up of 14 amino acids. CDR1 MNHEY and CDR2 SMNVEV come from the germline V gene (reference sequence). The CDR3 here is CASSTFRGGTEAFF. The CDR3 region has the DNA TGTGCCAGCAGCACATTTCGGGGGGGCACTGAAGCTTTCTTT.

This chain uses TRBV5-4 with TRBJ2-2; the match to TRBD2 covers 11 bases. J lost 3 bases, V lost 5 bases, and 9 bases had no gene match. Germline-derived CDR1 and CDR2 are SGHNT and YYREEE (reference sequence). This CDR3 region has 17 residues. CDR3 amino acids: CASRGRASGRYTGELFF. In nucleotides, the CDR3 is TGTGCCAGCAGAGGTCGGGCTAGCGGGAGGTACACCGGGGAGCTGTTTTTT.

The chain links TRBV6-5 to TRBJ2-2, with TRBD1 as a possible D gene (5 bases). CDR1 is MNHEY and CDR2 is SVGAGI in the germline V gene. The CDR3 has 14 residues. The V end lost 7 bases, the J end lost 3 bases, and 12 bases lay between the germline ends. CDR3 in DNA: TGTGCCAGCAAGTGGGGCGACTACACCGGGGAGCTGTTTTTT. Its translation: CASKWGDYTGELFF.

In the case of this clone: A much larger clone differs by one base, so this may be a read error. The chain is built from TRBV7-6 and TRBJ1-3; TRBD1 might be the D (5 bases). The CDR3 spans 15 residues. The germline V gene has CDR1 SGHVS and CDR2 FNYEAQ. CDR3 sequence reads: CASSPGLMYGSTIYF. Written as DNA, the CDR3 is TGTGCCAGCAGCCCAGGGTTGATGTATGGAAGCACCATATATTTT. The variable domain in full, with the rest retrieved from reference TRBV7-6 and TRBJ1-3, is GAGVSQSPRYKVTKRGQDVALRCDPISGHVSLYWYRQALGQGPEFLTYFNYEAQQDKSGLPNDRFSAERPEGSISTLTIQRTEQRDSAMYRCASSPGLMYGSTIYFGEGSWLTVV.

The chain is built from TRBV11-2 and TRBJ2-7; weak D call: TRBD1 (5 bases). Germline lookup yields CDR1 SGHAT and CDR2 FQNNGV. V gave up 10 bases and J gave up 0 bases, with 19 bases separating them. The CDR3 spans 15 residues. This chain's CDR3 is CAKVGARRDSYEQYF. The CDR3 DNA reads TGTGCCAAAGTAGGGGCCAGGCGAGACTCCTACGAGCAGTACTTC.

CDR3 loop: CASSLPSQRANYGYTF. The CDR3, as DNA: TGTGCCAGCAGCTTGCCTTCGCAGAGGGCGAACTATGGCTACACCTTC. The J gene is TRBJ1-2, the V gene TRBV5-4; D is ambiguous. This CDR3 has 16 amino acids. Per germline, CDR1 SGHNT and CDR2 YYREEE (reference sequence). Trimming stripped 1 base from V and 2 bases from J, with 15 bases between.

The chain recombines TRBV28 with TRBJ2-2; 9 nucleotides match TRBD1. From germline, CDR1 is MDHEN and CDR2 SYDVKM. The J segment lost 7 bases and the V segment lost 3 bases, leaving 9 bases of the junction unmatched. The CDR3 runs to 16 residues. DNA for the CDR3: TGTGCCAGCAGTTTGTCGGGACAGGGAAGGGGCGGGGAGCTGTTTTTT. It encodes CASSLSGQGRGGELFF.

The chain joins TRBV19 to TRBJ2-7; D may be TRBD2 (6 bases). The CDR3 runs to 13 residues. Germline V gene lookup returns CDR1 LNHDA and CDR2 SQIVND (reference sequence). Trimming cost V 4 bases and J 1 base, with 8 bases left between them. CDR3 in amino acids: CASSRDFSYEQYF. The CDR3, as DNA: TGTGCCAGTAGTAGGGACTTTTCCTACGAGCAGTACTTC.

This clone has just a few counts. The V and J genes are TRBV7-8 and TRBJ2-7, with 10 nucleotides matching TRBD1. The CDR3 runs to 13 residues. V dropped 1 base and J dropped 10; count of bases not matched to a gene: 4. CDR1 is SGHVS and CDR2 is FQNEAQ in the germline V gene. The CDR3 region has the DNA TGTGCCAGCAGCTTAGTCGGACAGGGGGTTCAGTACTTC. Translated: CASSLVGQGVQYF.

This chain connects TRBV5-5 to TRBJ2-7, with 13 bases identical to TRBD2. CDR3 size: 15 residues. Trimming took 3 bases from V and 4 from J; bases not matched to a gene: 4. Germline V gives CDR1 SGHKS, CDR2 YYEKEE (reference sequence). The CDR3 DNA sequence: TGTGCCAGCAGCTGGGGGACTAGCGGGAATTACGAGCAGTACTTC. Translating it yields CASSWGTSGNYEQYF.

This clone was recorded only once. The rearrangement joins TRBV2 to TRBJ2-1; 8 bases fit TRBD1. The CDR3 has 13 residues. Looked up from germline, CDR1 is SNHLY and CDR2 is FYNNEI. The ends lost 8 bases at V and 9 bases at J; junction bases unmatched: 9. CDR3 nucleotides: TGTGCCAGCGAGAGCAGGGGGCGGGGTGAGCAGTTCTTC. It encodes CASESRGRGEQFF.

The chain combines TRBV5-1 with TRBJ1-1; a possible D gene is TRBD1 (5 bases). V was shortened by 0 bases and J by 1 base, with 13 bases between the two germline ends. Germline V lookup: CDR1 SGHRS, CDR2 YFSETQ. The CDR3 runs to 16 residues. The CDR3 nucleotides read TGCGCCAGCAGCTTGGCTGGGGGGGATTCGAACACTGAAGCTTTCTTT. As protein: CASSLAGGDSNTEAFF.

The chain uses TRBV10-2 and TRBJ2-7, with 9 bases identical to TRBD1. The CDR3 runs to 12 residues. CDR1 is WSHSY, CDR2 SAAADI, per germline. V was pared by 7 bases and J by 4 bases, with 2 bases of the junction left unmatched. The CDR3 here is CASIGTGYEQYF. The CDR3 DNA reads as TGCGCCAGCATCGGGACAGGGTACGAGCAGTACTTC.

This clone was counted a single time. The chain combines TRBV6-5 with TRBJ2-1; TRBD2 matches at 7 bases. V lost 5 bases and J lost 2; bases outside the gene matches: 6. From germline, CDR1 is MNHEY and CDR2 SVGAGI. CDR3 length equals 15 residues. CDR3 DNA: TGTGCCAGCAGTCCTAGCGGAGAGGCCTACAATGAGCAGTTCTTC. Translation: CASSPSGEAYNEQFF.

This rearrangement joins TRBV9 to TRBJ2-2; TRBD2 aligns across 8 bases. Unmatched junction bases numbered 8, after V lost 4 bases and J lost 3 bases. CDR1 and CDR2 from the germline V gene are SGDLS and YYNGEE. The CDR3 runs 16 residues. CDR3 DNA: TGTGCCAGCAGCCCGACTAGCGCAGCTTACACCGGGGAGCTGTTTTTT. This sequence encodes CASSPTSAAYTGELFF.

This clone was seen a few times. In DNA form, the CDR3 reads TGCAGTGCTAGTCCTATGACTAGTGCCTACACAGATACGCAGTATTTT. Amino acids: CSASPMTSAYTDTQYF. The gene calls are TRBV20-1 and TRBJ2-3; D perhaps matches TRBD2 (6 bases). The CDR3 is 16 amino acids. V was trimmed by 3 bases and J by 2 bases, leaving 18 bases between them. Germline loops: CDR1 DFQATT, CDR2 SNEGSKA (reference sequence).

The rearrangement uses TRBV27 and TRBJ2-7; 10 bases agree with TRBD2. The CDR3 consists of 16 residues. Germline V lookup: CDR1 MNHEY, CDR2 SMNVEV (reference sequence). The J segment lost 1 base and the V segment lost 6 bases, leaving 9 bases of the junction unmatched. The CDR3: CASSLAPSGRSYEQYF. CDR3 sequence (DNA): TGTGCCAGCAGCCTGGCTCCTAGCGGGAGATCCTACGAGCAGTACTTC.

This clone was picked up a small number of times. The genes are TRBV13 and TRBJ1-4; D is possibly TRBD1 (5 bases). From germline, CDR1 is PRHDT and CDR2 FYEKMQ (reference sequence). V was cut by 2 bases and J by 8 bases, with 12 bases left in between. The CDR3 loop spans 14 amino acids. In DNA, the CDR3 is TGTGCCAGCAGCTTACGGCCGGAGGGGGAAAAACTGTTTTTT. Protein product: CASSLRPEGEKLFF.

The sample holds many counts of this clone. Here the CDR3 reads CASSLEGGQNTEAFF. The DNA for the CDR3 is TGCGCCAGCAGCTTGGAAGGGGGCCAGAACACTGAAGCTTTCTTT. V usage is TRBV5-1 and J usage is TRBJ1-1, with 7 nucleotides matching TRBD1. The V and J ends lost 0 bases and 1 base, in that order; junction bases with no gene match: 3. Germline assignment: CDR1 SGHRS and CDR2 YFSETQ. The length of the CDR3 is 15 residues. Full variable domain (missing parts from reference TRBV5-1 and TRBJ1-1): KAGVTQTPRYLIKTRGQQVTLSCSPISGHRSVSWYQQTPGQGLQFLFEYFSETQRNKGNFPGRFSGRQFSNSRSEMNVSTLELGDSALYLCASSLEGGQNTEAFFGQGTRLTVV.

The CDR3: CASSFGGGLPDEQYF. The DNA of the CDR3 is TGCGCCAGCAGCTTTGGCGGGGGCCTCCCCGACGAGCAGTACTTC. This chain joins TRBV5-1 and TRBJ2-7; TRBD2 might be the D (7 bases). CDR3 length equals 15 residues. The ends were cut back, 2 bases at V and 5 bases at J, with 17 bases in the middle. CDR1 is SGHRS, CDR2 YFSETQ, per germline.

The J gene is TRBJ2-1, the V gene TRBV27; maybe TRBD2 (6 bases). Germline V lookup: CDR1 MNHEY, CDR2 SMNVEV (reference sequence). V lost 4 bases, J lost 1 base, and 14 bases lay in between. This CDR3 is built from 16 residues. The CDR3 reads CASSSLLGGSYNEQFF. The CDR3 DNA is TGTGCCAGCAGTTCCCTCCTAGGAGGGTCCTACAATGAGCAGTTCTTC.

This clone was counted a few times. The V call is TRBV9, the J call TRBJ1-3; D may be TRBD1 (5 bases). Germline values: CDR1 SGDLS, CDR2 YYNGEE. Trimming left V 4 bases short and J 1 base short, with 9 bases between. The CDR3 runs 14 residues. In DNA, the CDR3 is TGTGCCAGCAGCTCCGGGACTTCTGGAAACACCATATATTTT. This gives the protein CASSSGTSGNTIYF.

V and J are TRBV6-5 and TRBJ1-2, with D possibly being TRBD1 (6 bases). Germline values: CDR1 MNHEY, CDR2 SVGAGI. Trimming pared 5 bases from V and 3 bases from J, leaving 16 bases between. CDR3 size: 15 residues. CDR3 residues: CASSRQTGSYYGYTF. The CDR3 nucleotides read TGTGCCAGCAGTAGACAGACAGGATCCTACTATGGCTACACCTTC.

The CDR3 is CASSQVSGDYGYTF. The CDR3 DNA is TGCGCCAGCAGCCAAGTGTCAGGGGACTATGGCTACACCTTC. The chain links TRBV4-1 to TRBJ1-2; maybe TRBD1 (6 bases). The germline V and J ends were trimmed by 1 base and 3 bases, with 9 bases remaining between them. The CDR3 has 14 residues. The germline CDR1 and CDR2 sequences are MGHRA and YSYEKL.

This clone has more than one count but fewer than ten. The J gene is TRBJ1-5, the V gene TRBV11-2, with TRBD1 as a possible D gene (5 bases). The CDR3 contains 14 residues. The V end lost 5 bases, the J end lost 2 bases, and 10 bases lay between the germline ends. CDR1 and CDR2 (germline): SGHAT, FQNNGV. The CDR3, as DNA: TGTGCCAGCAGCCCCGTAGGGGGCAATCAGCCCCAGCATTTT. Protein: CASSPVGGNQPQHF. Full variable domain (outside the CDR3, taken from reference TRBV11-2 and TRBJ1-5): EAGVAQSPRYKIIEKRQSVAFWCNPISGHATLYWYQQILGQGPKLLIQFQNNGVVDDSQLPKDRFSAERLKGVDSTLKIQPAKLEDSAVYLCASSPVGGNQPQHFGDGTRLSIL.

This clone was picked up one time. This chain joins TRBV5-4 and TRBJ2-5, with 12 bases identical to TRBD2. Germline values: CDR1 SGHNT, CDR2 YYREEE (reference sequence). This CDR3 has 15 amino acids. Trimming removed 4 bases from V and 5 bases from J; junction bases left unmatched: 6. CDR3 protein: CASSHRLAGEETQYF. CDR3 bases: TGTGCCAGCAGCCATAGACTAGCGGGAGAGGAGACCCAGTACTTC.